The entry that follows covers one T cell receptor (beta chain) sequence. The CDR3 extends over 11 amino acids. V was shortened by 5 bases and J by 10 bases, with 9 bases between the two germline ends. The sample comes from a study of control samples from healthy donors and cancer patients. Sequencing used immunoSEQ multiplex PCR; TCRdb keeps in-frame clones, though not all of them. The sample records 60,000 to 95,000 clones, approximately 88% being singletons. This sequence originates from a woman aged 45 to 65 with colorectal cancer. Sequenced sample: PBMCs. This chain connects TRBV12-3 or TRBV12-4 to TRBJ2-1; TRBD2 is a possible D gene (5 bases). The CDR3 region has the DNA TGTGCCAGCAGTAAACGGGGAGAGCAGTTCTTC. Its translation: CASSKRGEQFF.